This TCR beta chain was identified during a study of molecular identifiers for immune sequencing clone quantification. Regarding the study as a whole: The study reportedly detected spiked Jurkat TCR RNA from one cell among over 950,000 naive cells. Over 98% of effector molecules, yet under 1% of naive-cell molecules, were held by clones above 20 RNA copies. In cases of identical TCR molecules sharing a barcode, highly expanded clone sizes could be underestimated.

This clonotype was seen many times. Its antigen remains unknown. CD8+CD4-CCR7+CD45RA+ cells were sorted as naive CD8 T cells. V lost 6 bases, J lost 5 bases, and 18 bases stayed unmatched. Germline V gene sequence: CDR1 DFQATT, CDR2 SNEGSKA (reference sequence). The CDR3 extends over 17 amino acids. TCRdb reprocessed the PCR reads via MiXCR and lists one record per CDR3 protein. The table lists just under 650,000 distinct CDR3 sequences, just under 20% of them singletons. The chain recombines TRBV20-1 with TRBJ2-2; 7 bases map to TRBD1. Specimen: naive CD8+ T cells from blood, with Jurkat cell RNA spiked in. The sample's subset: FACS-sorted CD8+CD4-CCR7+CD45RA+ naive T cells. The TCR was taken from a human donor in good health. Some libraries in this study had Jurkat cell RNA spiked in. CDR3 loop: CSARAPGPDRVTGELFF. The CDR3 coding sequence is TGCAGTGCGCGAGCCCCCGGACCTGACAGGGTGACCGGGGAGCTGTTTTTT.